Below, one TCR beta chain is given with its context. Germline V gene data show CDR1 as SGHAT and CDR2 as FQNNGV. The CDR3 spans 11 residues. These data are taken from a study of monozygotic twins with inflammatory bowel disease. With the 5' RACE reads reprocessed, TCRdb shows one record per CDR3 protein and no DNA. This sample's table reports about 380,000 distinct CDR3 sequences. Without any T cell sorting, total RNA was isolated from whole blood. The sequence derives from a human donor with ulcerative colitis or Crohn's disease, or a healthy co-twin of an affected twin (not recorded which). The chain employs TRBV11-2 and TRBJ2-7. The sample consisted of blood. CDR3 protein: CAVGVSYEQYF.